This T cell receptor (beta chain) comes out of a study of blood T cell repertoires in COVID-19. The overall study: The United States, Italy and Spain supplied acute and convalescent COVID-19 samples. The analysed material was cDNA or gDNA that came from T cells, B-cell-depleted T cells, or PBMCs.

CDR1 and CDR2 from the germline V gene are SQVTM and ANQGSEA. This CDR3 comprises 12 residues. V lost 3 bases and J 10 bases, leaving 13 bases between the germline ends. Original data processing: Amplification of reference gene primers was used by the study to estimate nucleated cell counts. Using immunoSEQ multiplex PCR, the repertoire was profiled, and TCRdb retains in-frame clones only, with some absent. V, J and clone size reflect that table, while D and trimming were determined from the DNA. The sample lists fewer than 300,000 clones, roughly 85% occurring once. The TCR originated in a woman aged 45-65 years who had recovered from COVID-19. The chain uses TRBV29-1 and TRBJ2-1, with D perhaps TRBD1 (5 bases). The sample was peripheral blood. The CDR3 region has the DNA TGCAGCGTTGACTTGGCAGGGAACGAGCAGTTCTTC. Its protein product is CSVDLAGNEQFF.